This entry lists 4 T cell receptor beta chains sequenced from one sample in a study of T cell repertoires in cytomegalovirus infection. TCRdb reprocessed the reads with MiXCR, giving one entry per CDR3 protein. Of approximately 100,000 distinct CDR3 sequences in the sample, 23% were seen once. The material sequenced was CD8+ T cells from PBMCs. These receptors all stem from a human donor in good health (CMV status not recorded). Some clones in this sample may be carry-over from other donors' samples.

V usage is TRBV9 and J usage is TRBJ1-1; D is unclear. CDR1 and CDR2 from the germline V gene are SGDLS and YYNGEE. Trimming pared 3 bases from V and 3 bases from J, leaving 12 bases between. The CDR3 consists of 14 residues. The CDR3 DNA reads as TGTGCCAGCAGCGCTCAGGACCGTCACACTGAAGCTTTCTTT. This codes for CASSAQDRHTEAFF.

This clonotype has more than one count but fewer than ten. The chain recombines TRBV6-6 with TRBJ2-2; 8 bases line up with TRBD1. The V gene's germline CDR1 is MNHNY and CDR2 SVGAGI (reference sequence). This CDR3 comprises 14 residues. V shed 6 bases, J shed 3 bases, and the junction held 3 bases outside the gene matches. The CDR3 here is CASRGQGHTGELFF. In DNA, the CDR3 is TGTGCCAGCAGAGGACAGGGCCACACCGGGGAGCTGTTTTTT.

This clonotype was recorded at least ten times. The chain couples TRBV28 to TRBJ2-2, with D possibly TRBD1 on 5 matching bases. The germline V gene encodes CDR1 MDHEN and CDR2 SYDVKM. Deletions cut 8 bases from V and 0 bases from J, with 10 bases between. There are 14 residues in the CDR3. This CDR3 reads CASVGHTNTGELFF. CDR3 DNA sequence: TGTGCCAGCGTTGGACATACGAACACCGGGGAGCTGTTTTTT.

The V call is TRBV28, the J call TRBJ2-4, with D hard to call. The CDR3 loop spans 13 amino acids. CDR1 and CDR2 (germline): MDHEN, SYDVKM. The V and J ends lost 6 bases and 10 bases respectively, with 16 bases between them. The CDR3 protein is CASSFFSPPIQYF. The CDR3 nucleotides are TGTGCCAGCAGCTTCTTTAGCCCCCCAATTCAGTACTTC. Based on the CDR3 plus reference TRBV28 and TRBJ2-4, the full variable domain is DVKVTQSSRYLVKRTGEKVFLECVQDMDHENMFWYRQDPGLGLRLIYFSYDVKMKEKGDIPEGYSVSREKKERFSLILESASTNQTSMYLCASSFFSPPIQYFGAGTRLSVL.